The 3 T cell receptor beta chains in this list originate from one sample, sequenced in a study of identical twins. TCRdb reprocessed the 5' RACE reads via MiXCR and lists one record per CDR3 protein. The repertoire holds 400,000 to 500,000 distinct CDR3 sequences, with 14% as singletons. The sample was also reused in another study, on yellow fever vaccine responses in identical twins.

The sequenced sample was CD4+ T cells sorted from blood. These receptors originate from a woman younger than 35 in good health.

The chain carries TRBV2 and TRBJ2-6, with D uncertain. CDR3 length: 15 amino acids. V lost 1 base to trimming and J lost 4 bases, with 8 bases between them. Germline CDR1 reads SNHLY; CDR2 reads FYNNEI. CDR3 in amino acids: CASSEGSRGANVLTF. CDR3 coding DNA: TGTGCCAGCAGTGAAGGTAGCAGAGGGGCCAACGTCCTGACTTTC.

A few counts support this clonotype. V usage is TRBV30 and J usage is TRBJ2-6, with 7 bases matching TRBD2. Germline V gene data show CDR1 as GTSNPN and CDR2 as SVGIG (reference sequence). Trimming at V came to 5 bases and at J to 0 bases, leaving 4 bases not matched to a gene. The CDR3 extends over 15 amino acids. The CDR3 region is CAWAGEASGANVLTF. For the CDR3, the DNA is TGTGCCTGGGCGGGAGAGGCCTCTGGGGCCAACGTCCTGACTTTC.

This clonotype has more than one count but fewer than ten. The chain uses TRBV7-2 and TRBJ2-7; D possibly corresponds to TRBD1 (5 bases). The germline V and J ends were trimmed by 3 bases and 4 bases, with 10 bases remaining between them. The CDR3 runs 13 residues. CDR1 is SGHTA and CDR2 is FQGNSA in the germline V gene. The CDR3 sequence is CASSFARVYEQYF. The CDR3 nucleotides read TGTGCCAGCAGCTTTGCCAGGGTTTACGAGCAGTACTTC.